A selection of T cell receptor beta chains follows, all from one sample in a study of blood T cell repertoires in COVID-19. Method: immunoSEQ multiplex PCR; TCRdb's copy keeps in-frame clones and lacks some. This sample has 190,000 or so clones; around 90% occur once, and the top ten carry about 9.3%. Sequencing input: PBMCs or T cells enriched from blood (not recorded which). The receptors stem from a man younger than 35 with acute COVID-19. Both conserved end residues are part of each CDR3. Fields, in order: V gene, J gene, clone size, D gene, CDR3 DNA, CDR3 protein. D genes are given only for firm matches. The listing skips clone size in some rows; elsewhere it reads once, few, many or a size class.

TRBV27	TRBJ1-2	.	.	TGTGCCAGCAGTTCCACAGGGCCCTATGGCTACACCTTC	CASSSTGPYGYTF
TRBV9	TRBJ1-2	.	.	TGTGCCAGCAGCGCCCATCGTTCGGATGGCTACACCTTC	CASSAHRSDGYTF
TRBV9	TRBJ1-6	.	TRBD1	TGTGCCAGCAGCCCCCAGGGCGGGACAGGGAATTCACCCCTCCACTTT	CASSPQGGTGNSPLHF
TRBV6-6	TRBJ2-7	.	TRBD2	TGTGCCAGCAGTAGATGGACAGCTTCGAAACTAGCGGGAGAATACGAGCAGTACTTC	CASSRWTASKLAGEYEQYF
TRBV5-8	TRBJ2-1	.	.	TGTGCCAGCAGCTTGGTGGGAGGCGAGCAGTTCTTC	CASSLVGGEQFF
TRBV5-5	TRBJ2-1	.	TRBD2	TGTGCCAGCAGCTGGGAACTAGCGGTCTACAATGAGCAGTTCTTC	CASSWELAVYNEQFF
TRBV28	TRBJ1-2	.	.	TGTGCGAGCGGTTCGGTCGGGGAATCGACTAACTATGGCTACACCTTC	CASGSVGESTNYGYTF
TRBV19	TRBJ1-1	.	TRBD1	TGTGCCAGTAGTGTGGACAGGGAGGACACTGAAGCTTTCTTT	CASSVDREDTEAFF
TRBV27	TRBJ2-1	.	.	TGTGCCAGCAGTTTTACCGGGACTCCACCCAATGAGCAGTTCTTC	CASSFTGTPPNEQFF
TRBV28	TRBJ1-2	.	TRBD1	TGTGCCAGCAGACACCGGGACAGGGGAAACTATGGCTACACCTTC	CASRHRDRGNYGYTF
TRBV5-1	TRBJ2-2	.	.	TGCGCCAGCAGGGACTCGGACACCGGGGAGCTGTTTTTT	CASRDSDTGELFF
TRBV11-2	TRBJ2-5	once	.	TGTGCCAGCAGTACTGGAGAGACCCAGTACTTC	CASSTGETQYF
TRBV19	TRBJ2-7	.	TRBD1	TGTGCCAGTAGCATACAGGGGTCCTCCTACGAGCAGTACTTC	CASSIQGSSYEQYF
TRBV5-4	TRBJ1-2	.	TRBD1	TGTGCCAGCAGCTTCCAGGGGGTAACAGCTAACTATGGCTACACCTTC	CASSFQGVTANYGYTF
TRBV29-1	TRBJ1-2	.	.	TGCAGCGCCACGGGGGGAGATGGCTATGGCTACACCTTC	CSATGGDGYGYTF
TRBV27	TRBJ2-3	.	.	TGTGCCAGCAGTTTATGGCTGACTAGCACAGATACGCAGTATTTT	CASSLWLTSTDTQYF
TRBV18	TRBJ2-3	.	TRBD1	TGTGCCAGCTCACGCAACCAGGGGGCGTCGGATACGCAGTATTTT	CASSRNQGASDTQYF
TRBV18	TRBJ1-1	.	TRBD1	TGTGCCAGCTCACCTCCGGGACAGGGAGACACTGAAGCTTTCTTT	CASSPPGQGDTEAFF